Listed below are T cell receptor gamma chains from one sample, sequenced in a study of intestinal T cells in coeliac disease. TCRdb reprocessed the multiplex PCR reads using CATT. The table shows 650 to 800 gamma-chain clones, with approximately 50% occurring only once. The source material was a duodenal biopsy. The receptors originated from a human donor who served as a control with a normal duodenal biopsy, not a healthy volunteer. Each CDR3 is given with its conserved first and last residue. Clone size appears in some rows only: once, few, many, or a class for an expanded clone.

abundance: -
v_gene: TRGV10
len: 19
j_gene: TRGJP1
CDR3nt: TGTGCTGCGTGGGGACTAAAAGGGGGGGGGGTTACCACTGGTTGGTTCAAGATATTT
CDR3aa: CAAWGLKGGGVTTGWFKIF

abundance: -
v_gene: TRGV10
len: 14
j_gene: TRGJ1/TRGJ2
CDR3nt: TGTGCTGCGTGGGGGGACCTTAATTATTATAAGAAACTCTTT
CDR3aa: CAAWGDLNYYKKLF

abundance: -
v_gene: TRGV8
len: 12
j_gene: TRGJ1/TRGJ2
CDR3nt: TGTGCCACACAAGGGGGGGGGTATAAGAAACTCTTT
CDR3aa: CATQGGGYKKLF

abundance: -
v_gene: TRGV9
len: 10
j_gene: TRGJ1/TRGJ2
CDR3nt: TGTGCCTTGTGGGAATCAAGAAAACTCTTT
CDR3aa: CALWESRKLF

abundance: -
v_gene: TRGV8
len: 14
j_gene: TRGJ1/TRGJ2
CDR3nt: TGTGCCACCTGGGAATTCCCCCTTTATTATAAGAAACTCTTT
CDR3aa: CATWEFPLYYKKLF

abundance: -
v_gene: TRGV3
len: 18
j_gene: TRGJ1/TRGJ2
CDR3nt: TGTGCCACCTGGGACAGGCGTCGGTATTTACCCAATTATTATAAGAAACTCTTT
CDR3aa: CATWDRRRYLPNYYKKLF

abundance: -
v_gene: TRGV10
len: 10
j_gene: TRGJP1
CDR3nt: TGTGCTGCGTGCCTGGGGTTCAAGATATTT
CDR3aa: CAACLGFKIF

abundance: -
v_gene: TRGV10
len: 17
j_gene: TRGJP1
CDR3nt: TGTGCTGCGTGGGATTTTAGAAGTTCCACCACTGGTTGGTTCAAGATATTT
CDR3aa: CAAWDFRSSTTGWFKIF

abundance: once
v_gene: TRGV4
len: 13
j_gene: TRGJ1/TRGJ2
CDR3nt: TGTGCCACCTGGATGAAGAATTATTATAAGAAACTCTTT
CDR3aa: CATWMKNYYKKLF

abundance: -
v_gene: TRGV8
len: 15
j_gene: TRGJ1/TRGJ2
CDR3nt: TGTGCCACCTGGGACGGGGGAGGGAATTATTATAAGAAACTCTTT
CDR3aa: CATWDGGGNYYKKLF

abundance: -
v_gene: TRGV2
len: 16
j_gene: TRGJ1/TRGJ2
CDR3nt: TGTGCCACCTGGGACGGGCCCGAGGGGGATTATTATAAGAAACTCTTT
CDR3aa: CATWDGPEGDYYKKLF

abundance: large
v_gene: TRGV8
len: 11
j_gene: TRGJ1/TRGJ2
CDR3nt: TGTGCCATCGGTCGTTATTATAAGAAACTCTTT
CDR3aa: CAIGRYYKKLF

abundance: large
v_gene: TRGV11
len: 15
j_gene: TRGJ1/TRGJ2
CDR3nt: TGTGCCTGCTGGATTAGGCACGTCCATTATTATAAGAAACTCTTT
CDR3aa: CACWIRHVHYYKKLF

abundance: -
v_gene: TRGV2
len: 11
j_gene: TRGJ1/TRGJ2
CDR3nt: TGTGCCACCTGGGACGGTCCCTTACGGCTCTTT
CDR3aa: CATWDGPLRLF

abundance: large
v_gene: TRGV8
len: 10
j_gene: TRGJ1/TRGJ2
CDR3nt: TGTGCCACCCCTTATTATAAGAAACTCTTT
CDR3aa: CATPYYKKLF

abundance: -
v_gene: TRGV9
len: 15
j_gene: TRGJ1/TRGJ2
CDR3nt: TGTGCCTTGTGGAAGGTAGGAGGTGGACGTTATAAGAAACTCTTT
CDR3aa: CALWKVGGGRYKKLF

abundance: large
v_gene: TRGV8
len: 15
j_gene: TRGJP2
CDR3nt: TGTGCCACCTGGGATCCCCACCAAGGGGATTGGATCAAGACGTTT
CDR3aa: CATWDPHQGDWIKTF